This is a list of T cell receptor beta chains from one sample in a study of PD-1 blockade in classical Hodgkin lymphoma. Sequencing was performed with immunoSEQ multiplex PCR; in TCRdb, only in-frame clones are kept and a portion is missing. The data contain 13,000 or so clones, about 93% of them singletons. Here the sequenced sample was peripheral blood mononuclear cells (PBMCs), taken at baseline. The receptors were gathered from a human donor with classical Hodgkin lymphoma. Both conserved end residues are part of each CDR3. D genes are given only for firm matches. Not all rows give a size; the values are once, few, many and, for expanded clones, a class.

j_gene	d_gene	abundance	len	v_gene	CDR3nt	CDR3aa
TRBJ1-4	.	once	11	TRBV28	TGTGCCAGCAGTATGTGGGAAAAACTGTTTTTT	CASSMWEKLFF
TRBJ2-5	.	.	17	TRBV18	TGTGCCAGCTCACCACTTGGGGGGAGTAGAAAAGCGTCGACCCAGTACTTC	CASSPLGGSRKASTQYF
TRBJ2-1	.	.	17	TRBV18	TGTGCCAGCTCACGCGAACCGGGACGGGAGGGGGCCTATGAGCAGTTCTTC	CASSREPGREGAYEQFF
TRBJ1-5	.	.	13	TRBV29-1	TGCAGCGTTGAAGATGCTCCCGGACAGCCCCAGCATTTT	CSVEDAPGQPQHF
TRBJ2-7	.	.	11	TRBV10-3	TGTGCCTCAGGACAGAACTACGAGCAGTACTTC	CASGQNYEQYF
TRBJ1-4	.	.	14	TRBV6-1	TGTGCCAGCAGTGAAGGGGGCGGCAATGAAAAACTGTTTTTT	CASSEGGGNEKLFF
TRBJ2-3	.	.	16	TRBV21-1	TGTGCCAGCAGCAAACCCGCTAGCGCCTACACAGATACGCAGTATTTT	CASSKPASAYTDTQYF
TRBJ2-7	.	once	15	TRBV10-3	TGTGCCATCAGTGAGTCCGGTACTACCCCCTGGGAGCAGTACTTC	CAISESGTTPWEQYF
TRBJ1-3	.	.	14	TRBV9	TGTGCCAGCAGCGTAGAGGGGTCTGGAAACACCATATATTTT	CASSVEGSGNTIYF
TRBJ2-7	.	.	13	TRBV30	TGTGCCTGGATGGGGAGAACTAACTACGAGCAGTACTTC	CAWMGRTNYEQYF
TRBJ2-5	.	.	12	TRBV27	TGTGCCAGCAGCATCCGAGGAGAGACCCAGTACTTC	CASSIRGETQYF
TRBJ2-7	TRBD2	few	15	TRBV7-2	TGTGCCAGCAGCGTTACCGGGACTAGCGGCTACGAGCAGTACTTC	CASSVTGTSGYEQYF
TRBJ1-2	.	.	15	TRBV19	TGTGCCAGTAGTATGGTTCCTGGCGAAAACTATGGCTACACCTTC	CASSMVPGENYGYTF
TRBJ1-1	TRBD1	.	13	TRBV19	TGTGCCAGTAGCCGACAAGGGGGCGGTGAAGCTTTCTTT	CASSRQGGGEAFF
TRBJ1-2	TRBD1	.	16	TRBV5-5	TGTGCCAGCAGCCCCATTCCAGGGGGAACTAACTATGGCTACACCTTC	CASSPIPGGTNYGYTF
TRBJ1-6	.	.	11	TRBV5-8	TGTGCCAGCAGTCCAGGAGGCGCCCTCCACTTT	CASSPGGALHF
TRBJ2-7	.	.	15	TRBV7-8	TGTGCCAGCAGCTTAGGACGAGGGCCTGGGTACGAGCAGTACTTC	CASSLGRGPGYEQYF
TRBJ1-1	TRBD1	.	16	TRBV28	TGTGCCAGCAGTTTATATCAGGGACAGGGTTTCACTGAAGCTTTCTTT	CASSLYQGQGFTEAFF
TRBJ1-2	.	.	14	TRBV6-1	TGTGCCAGCACGCCGACAGCCTCCGACTATGGCTACACCTTC	CASTPTASDYGYTF
TRBJ2-5	.	.	14	TRBV28	TGTGCCAGCAGCTCCCCGACAGGCGAAGAGACCCAGTACTTC	CASSSPTGEETQYF
TRBJ2-2	.	.	14	TRBV27	TGTGCCAGCAGTTTCACAGTTAACACCGGGGAGCTGTTTTTT	CASSFTVNTGELFF
TRBJ2-3	.	.	13	TRBV5-4	TGTGCCAGCAGCTTGGATGGGACAGATACGCAGTATTTT	CASSLDGTDTQYF
TRBJ1-2	TRBD1	.	13	TRBV19	TGTGCCAGTAGAACGACAGGGGGAAACGGCTACACCTTC	CASRTTGGNGYTF
TRBJ1-1	.	.	14	TRBV11-2	TGTGCCAGCAGCTTAGCCGGGGGATACACTGAAGCTTTCTTT	CASSLAGGYTEAFF
TRBJ1-2	TRBD1	.	15	TRBV30	TGTGCCTGGAGTCTGATTCGGGACAGGGGCCTTATCTACACCTTC	CAWSLIRDRGLIYTF
TRBJ2-7	.	.	15	TRBV19	TGTGCCAGTAGTACCTCGACAGGACCTTACTACGAGCAGTACTTC	CASSTSTGPYYEQYF
TRBJ2-1	TRBD2	.	15	TRBV5-1	TGCGCCAGCAGCTTGGTGGCTAGCGGATACAATGAGCAGTTCTTC	CASSLVASGYNEQFF
TRBJ1-2	.	.	19	TRBV11-2	TGTGCCAGCAGCTCTATTCAGACGGAATGGGCGAATGAAAACTATGGCTACACCTTC	CASSSIQTEWANENYGYTF
TRBJ1-5	.	.	15	TRBV6-5	TGTGCCAGCAGTTACTCGGAGAGGGCTGGTCAGCCCCAGCATTTT	CASSYSERAGQPQHF
TRBJ2-5	TRBD2	.	16	TRBV10-2	TGCGCCAGCAGGATGACTAGCGGAATAGGCCAAGAGACCCAGTACTTC	CASRMTSGIGQETQYF
TRBJ1-1	.	.	12	TRBV6-5	TGTGCCAGCAGCGAGATGAACACTGAAGCTTTCTTT	CASSEMNTEAFF
TRBJ1-2	.	once	17	TRBV19	TGTGCCAGTAGTATTACCCCCTCGGAGGGGGCTAACTATGGCTACACCTTC	CASSITPSEGANYGYTF
TRBJ1-1	.	once	13	TRBV7-9	TGTGCCAGCAGCCCACCTACGCACAGGGAAGCTTTCTTT	CASSPPTHREAFF
TRBJ1-1	.	.	13	TRBV7-6	TGTGCCAGCAGCGCCCCAGGGTACACTGAAGCTTTCTTT	CASSAPGYTEAFF
TRBJ1-1	TRBD1	.	15	TRBV18	TGTGCCAGCTCTCTCGAAATAATACAGGGGGCTCAAGCTTTCTTT	CASSLEIIQGAQAFF
TRBJ1-5	.	.	14	TRBV28	TGTGCCAGCTCCGGGCCACGCGAAGATCAGCCCCAGCATTTT	CASSGPREDQPQHF
TRBJ1-2	.	.	16	TRBV6-1	TGTGCCAGCAGTGGGGGCAGTGGCCGGGGGGACTATGGCTACACCTTC	CASSGGSGRGDYGYTF